A single sample gave rise to the 20 T cell receptor beta chains below, sequenced in a study of cytomegalovirus exposure and HLA in healthy donors. Use of 60 Vbeta and 13 Jbeta primers characterized the PCR. The data were produced by immunoSEQ multiplex PCR, yet TCRdb's version contains in-frame clones alone and is incomplete. The sample lists under 90,000 clones, 75% to 90% occurring once. What was sequenced was PBMCs. The origin of the receptors is a man aged 18 to 29 in good health and CMV-seronegative.

The gene calls are TRBV29-1 and TRBJ2-7; 7 bases line up with TRBD1. This CDR3 contains 14 residues. V lost 6 bases, J lost 6 bases, and 14 bases stayed unmatched. Germline lookup yields CDR1 SQVTM and CDR2 ANQGSEA. The CDR3 sequence: CSVLKQGKPVEQYF. The CDR3, as DNA: TGCAGCGTCCTCAAACAGGGGAAACCGGTCGAGCAGTACTTC.

The J gene is TRBJ2-3, the V gene TRBV27, with TRBD2 identical over 10 bases. J gave up 0 bases and V 2 bases, and 2 bases lay outside the gene matches. Germline V gene data show CDR1 as MNHEY and CDR2 as SMNVEV (reference sequence). This CDR3 region has 16 residues. Here the CDR3 DNA reads TGTGCCAGCAGTTTAGGACTAGCGGCTAGCACAGATACGCAGTATTTT. This sequence encodes CASSLGLAASTDTQYF.

On this clone itself: The junction and the germline gene differ at one end; a read error may be behind it. The chain joins TRBV7-2 to TRBJ2-7, with D possibly matching TRBD1 (6 bases). Germline loops: CDR1 SGHTA, CDR2 FQGNSA. The CDR3 spans 14 residues. The CDR3 coding sequence is TGTGCCAGCAGCTTGGGGTACGGGACACCCGCCCTTAACTTC. Amino acids: CASSLGYGTPALNF.

This chain connects TRBV27 to TRBJ2-5; TRBD1 might be the D (5 bases). The ends were cut back, 4 bases at V and 1 base at J, with 22 bases in the middle. The CDR3 covers 18 residues. Germline loops: CDR1 MNHEY, CDR2 SMNVEV (reference sequence). The CDR3 DNA sequence: TGTGCCAGCAGTTCGCTACCTTTACCACAGGTTTCCCAAGAGACCCAGTACTTC. Translation: CASSSLPLPQVSQETQYF.

The rearrangement links TRBV5-1 to TRBJ2-3; 7 nucleotides line up with TRBD1. The V gene's germline CDR1 is SGHRS and CDR2 YFSETQ. The CDR3 covers 15 residues. V gave up 4 bases and J gave up 2 bases; unmatched junction bases: 7. In DNA form, the CDR3 reads TGCGCCAGCAGCACTAGACAGGGCCTCACAGATACGCAGTATTTT. Its protein product is CASSTRQGLTDTQYF. The whole variable domain, remainder taken from reference TRBV5-1 and TRBJ2-3, is KAGVTQTPRYLIKTRGQQVTLSCSPISGHRSVSWYQQTPGQGLQFLFEYFSETQRNKGNFPGRFSGRQFSNSRSEMNVSTLELGDSALYLCASSTRQGLTDTQYFGPGTRLTVL.

V is TRBV19 and J is TRBJ1-2; maybe TRBD1 (5 bases). The CDR3 runs 13 residues. With 4 bases removed from V and 8 bases from J, the gap between germline ends came to 14 bases. Germline CDR1 is LNHDA and CDR2 is SQIVND (reference sequence). DNA of the CDR3: TGTGCCAGTAGTACTTCAGGGCAGTGGGGCTACACCTTC. Translating gives CASSTSGQWGYTF.

The chain is built from TRBV28 and TRBJ1-5; 9 bases are a match to TRBD1. Losses at the gene ends were 8 bases for V and 7 bases for J; bases not matched to a gene: 3. In germline, CDR1 is MDHEN, CDR2 SYDVKM. This CDR3 region has 12 residues. The CDR3 is CASGTGTQPQHF. The CDR3 DNA reads as TGTGCCAGCGGGACAGGGACCCAGCCCCAGCATTTT.

Concerning this clone itself: This specimen includes other DNA sequences encoding the same CDR3. The V and J genes are TRBV5-1 and TRBJ1-1; 8 bases are shared with TRBD1. The CDR3 is made up of 15 amino acids. The junction had 7 bases not matched to a gene; V was cut back by 5 bases and J by 1 base. Germline V gene lookup returns CDR1 SGHRS and CDR2 YFSETQ. The CDR3 region has the DNA TGCGCCAGCAGTCCCCGGGACAGGTGGAACACTGAAGCTTTCTTT. Translated, it gives CASSPRDRWNTEAFF. The full variable domain, completed using reference TRBV5-1 and TRBJ1-1, is KAGVTQTPRYLIKTRGQQVTLSCSPISGHRSVSWYQQTPGQGLQFLFEYFSETQRNKGNFPGRFSGRQFSNSRSEMNVSTLELGDSALYLCASSPRDRWNTEAFFGQGTRLTVV.

The chain employs TRBV6-6 and TRBJ1-1; no clear D gene. CDR3 length equals 14 residues. V shed 6 bases and J shed 0 bases, with 11 bases lying between them. Germline CDR1 is MNHNY and CDR2 is SVGAGI (reference sequence). The CDR3 reads CASRTAGLNTEAFF. Written as DNA, the CDR3 is TGTGCCAGCAGGACGGCGGGATTGAACACTGAAGCTTTCTTT.

The chain links TRBV5-4 to TRBJ2-5; TRBD1 might be the D (6 bases). Judging by the DNA end, TRBJ2-7 fits better; the J call may be wrong. Per germline, CDR1 SGHNT and CDR2 YYREEE (reference sequence). The CDR3 has 13 amino acids. The CDR3 loop reads CASSLSGAYEQYF. As DNA, the CDR3 is TGTGCCAGCAGCCTATCAGGGGCCTACGAGCAGTACTTC.

The chain links TRBV27 to TRBJ2-1, with 8 positions matching TRBD2. The germline CDR1 and CDR2 sequences are MNHEY and SMNVEV (reference sequence). The CDR3 extends over 18 amino acids. J lost 0 bases, V lost 2 bases, and 9 bases had no gene match. The CDR3 loop is CASSLMGITSGSYNEQFF. CDR3 in DNA: TGTGCCAGCAGTTTAATGGGGATAACTAGCGGCTCCTACAATGAGCAGTTCTTC.

The V and J genes are TRBV5-1 and TRBJ2-1; 9 nucleotides agree with TRBD2. The CDR3 consists of 17 residues. Germline-derived CDR1 and CDR2 are SGHRS and YFSETQ. J was trimmed by 6 bases and V by 0 bases; bases with no gene match: 10. The DNA of the CDR3 is TGCGCCAGCAGCTTGGCGAGCGGGAGGTCCATTCCCAATGAGCAGTTCTTC. This translates into CASSLASGRSIPNEQFF.

This chain links TRBV18 with TRBJ2-5; D is possibly TRBD1 (6 bases). The J call is uncertain, as TRBJ2-7 better fits the DNA end. Per germline, CDR1 KGHSH and CDR2 LQKENI. The CDR3 runs to 15 residues. CDR3 amino acids: CASSQVQGPLSEQYF. CDR3 DNA sequence: TGTGCCAGCTCACAAGTTCAGGGGCCCCTCTCCGAGCAGTACTTC.

The J gene is TRBJ2-7, the V gene TRBV6-5; D not certain. The CDR3 spans 11 residues. With 5 bases removed from V and 4 bases from J, the gap between germline ends came to 6 bases. Germline V gene sequence: CDR1 MNHEY, CDR2 SVGAGI. DNA of the CDR3: TGTGCCAGCAGTGCGCTTTACGAGCAGTACTTC. It specifies CASSALYEQYF.

The J gene is TRBJ2-2, the V gene TRBV4-3, with 7 bases matching TRBD1. V lost 3 bases to trimming and J lost 2 bases; unmatched junction nucleotides: 6. CDR3 length equals 16 residues. CDR1 and CDR2 from the germline V gene are LGHNA and YSLEER. The CDR3 region has the DNA TGCGCCAGCAGCCACGCCGGGACAGAAAACACCGGGGAGCTGTTTTTT. Residues: CASSHAGTENTGELFF.

The rearrangement links TRBV28 to TRBJ2-5; 9 bases are shared with TRBD1. Gene TRBJ2-7 matches the end of the DNA better, so the J call may be wrong. From germline, CDR1 is MDHEN and CDR2 SYDVKM. This CDR3 is built from 14 residues. The CDR3 protein is CASRTTGGWDEQYF. The CDR3 DNA sequence: TGTGCCAGCAGGACTACAGGGGGCTGGGACGAGCAGTACTTC.

The rearrangement uses TRBV4-3 and TRBJ1-1; 7 bases agree with TRBD1. In germline, CDR1 is LGHNA, CDR2 YSLEER. V lost 1 base, J lost 5 bases, and 7 bases stayed unmatched. The CDR3 has 15 residues. The CDR3 DNA follows: TGCGCCAGCAGCCAAGGATTTGAGGGGGCGACTGAAGCTTTCTTT. Translated, it gives CASSQGFEGATEAFF.

The chain recombines TRBV7-9 with TRBJ2-5; D may be TRBD2 (7 bases). V was shortened by 4 bases and J by 5 bases, with 26 bases between the two germline ends. The CDR3 is 18 residues long. Per the germline V gene, CDR1 is SEHNR and CDR2 is FQNEAQ (reference sequence). The CDR3 DNA sequence: TGTGCCAGCAGCTGGGATAAGAATTTTGCGGGGGCCCAGGAGACCCAGTACTTC. The encoded protein is CASSWDKNFAGAQETQYF.

The CDR3 reads CASSRQGLTSYGYTF. CDR3 nucleotide sequence: TGTGCCAGCAGCAGACAGGGTCTAACCAGCTATGGCTACACCTTC. V is TRBV7-2 and J is TRBJ1-2, with 7 bases identical to TRBD1. The CDR3 extends over 15 amino acids. V shed 5 bases, J shed 4 bases, and the junction held 10 bases outside the gene matches. CDR1 and CDR2 from the germline V gene are SGHTA and FQGNSA.

V is TRBV9 and J is TRBJ2-7; 9 positions agree with TRBD1. Germline V gene data show CDR1 as SGDLS and CDR2 as YYNGEE. The V gene end was trimmed by 8 bases and the J gene end by 3 bases; junction bases not matched to a gene: 3. This CDR3 has 12 residues. The CDR3: CARGQGNYEQYF. As DNA, the CDR3 is TGTGCCAGGGGACAGGGAAACTACGAGCAGTACTTC.